The 16 T cell receptor beta chains reported below all come from one sample, sequenced in a study of CD8 T cells in Susac syndrome. cDNA came from roughly 0.47 to 1 ug RNA primed by random hexamers. TCRdb reprocessed the immunoSEQ multiplex PCR reads with MiXCR, giving one entry per CDR3 protein. The sample lists some 300,000 distinct CDR3 sequences; around 85% were seen once. The sequenced sample was CD8+ T cells from PBMCs. The receptors shown here come from a human donor with multiple sclerosis.

This clonotype occurred a few times. The chain employs TRBV20-1 and TRBJ2-7; 9 bases are shared with TRBD2. This CDR3 is built from 15 residues. Germline V gene lookup returns CDR1 DFQATT and CDR2 SNEGSKA (reference sequence). V was pared by 6 bases and J by 5 bases, with 14 bases of the junction left unmatched. In DNA form, the CDR3 reads TGCAGTGCCCCTGGAGGCGGGAGGGCCTTTAACGAGCAGTACTTC. As protein: CSAPGGGRAFNEQYF.

The V and J genes are TRBV12-3 or TRBV12-4 and TRBJ2-7; D is undetermined. CDR3 size: 12 residues. V lost 7 bases and J lost 4, with 11 bases in between. The CDR3 nucleotides are TGTGCCAGCACAACCGACGGGTACGAGCAGTACTTC. This sequence encodes CASTTDGYEQYF.

The genes are TRBV19 and TRBJ2-1, with D maybe TRBD1 (6 bases). This CDR3 spans 13 amino acids. CDR1 and CDR2 (germline): LNHDA, SQIVND (reference sequence). V lost 4 bases and J lost 8, with 12 bases in between. CDR3 nucleotide sequence: TGTGCCAGTAGTAGCAGGGGCCGGGATGAGCAGTTCTTC. This translates into CASSSRGRDEQFF.

The V and J genes are TRBV6-5 and TRBJ2-3, with TRBD1 matching 7 bases. The J segment lost 8 bases and the V segment lost 2 bases, leaving 10 bases of the junction unmatched. The germline gives CDR1 MNHEY, CDR2 SVGAGI. CDR3 length: 15 residues. The CDR3 spells CASSYQEGARGTQYF. The DNA of the CDR3 is TGTGCCAGCAGTTACCAAGAGGGGGCCAGGGGTACGCAGTATTTT.

The chain combines TRBV30 with TRBJ2-2, with D uncertain. This CDR3 contains 14 residues. V dropped 1 base and J dropped 0 bases, with 6 bases sitting between them. Germline assignment: CDR1 GTSNPN and CDR2 SVGIG (reference sequence). The CDR3, as DNA: TGTGCCTGGAGTGATTACGCGAACACCGGGGAGCTGTTTTTT. Translated: CAWSDYANTGELFF.

This clonotype was seen a single time. The chain employs TRBV24-1 and TRBJ2-2; D gene ambiguous. The CDR3 has 12 residues. Germline V CDR1 and CDR2: KGHDR, SFDVKD. Trimming stripped 9 bases from V and 4 bases from J, with 8 bases between. The CDR3 loop reads CATAPGTGELFF. CDR3 nucleotides: TGTGCCACCGCCCCAGGCACCGGGGAGCTGTTTTTT.

This clonotype was detected a few times. V usage is TRBV11-2 and J usage is TRBJ2-5; 9 positions agree with TRBD2. Germline CDR1 reads SGHAT; CDR2 reads FQNNGV. The CDR3 is 17 amino acids. After removal of 5 bases from V and 3 bases from J, the junction contained 13 bases not matched to a gene. The CDR3 sequence: CASSPGSSGVSEETQYF. The DNA for the CDR3 is TGTGCCAGCAGCCCGGGGTCTAGCGGGGTCTCGGAAGAGACCCAGTACTTC.

This chain uses TRBV7-9 with TRBJ2-6, with 10 nucleotides matching TRBD1. The trim removed 4 bases at V and 2 bases at J, leaving 5 bases unmatched. Looked up from germline, CDR1 is SEHNR and CDR2 is FQNEAQ (reference sequence). The CDR3 contains 17 residues. The CDR3: CASSSSGTGAGANVLTF. In nucleotides, the CDR3 is TGTGCCAGCAGCTCCTCCGGGACAGGGGCTGGGGCCAACGTCCTGACTTTC.

This clonotype was recorded only once. This chain connects TRBV4-3 to TRBJ1-4; D possibly corresponds to TRBD1 (6 bases). From germline, CDR1 is LGHNA and CDR2 YSLEER. The CDR3 runs to 14 residues. The V end lost 4 bases, the J end lost 7 bases, and 13 bases lay between the germline ends. The CDR3, as DNA: TGCGCCAGCAGCCTTGGGACATTGGGTGAAAAACTGTTTTTT. Its translation is CASSLGTLGEKLFF.

V gene TRBV28 combines with J gene TRBJ2-2; D gene uncertain. Germline V lookup: CDR1 MDHEN, CDR2 SYDVKM. The CDR3 spans 15 residues. V was clipped by 2 bases and J by 2 bases, with 9 bases between them. The CDR3 sequence: CASSLLQANTGELFF. CDR3 DNA sequence: TGTGCCAGCAGTTTACTCCAGGCCAACACCGGGGAGCTGTTTTTT. The full variable domain, with the rest looked up from reference TRBV28 and TRBJ2-2, is DVKVTQSSRYLVKRTGEKVFLECVQDMDHENMFWYRQDPGLGLRLIYFSYDVKMKEKGDIPEGYSVSREKKERFSLILESASTNQTSMYLCASSLLQANTGELFFGEGSRLTVL.

This chain connects TRBV5-4 to TRBJ2-7, with a weak D call TRBD2 (6 bases). CDR1 is SGHNT, CDR2 YYREEE, per germline (reference sequence). V lost 2 bases, J lost 3 bases, and 12 bases lay in between. CDR3 length: 14 amino acids. The CDR3 DNA follows: TGTGCCAGCAGCTTTGGGGCTAGCGTCTACGAGCAGTACTTC. Translated: CASSFGASVYEQYF.

The chain has TRBV7-2 and TRBJ2-5; D uncertain. This CDR3 contains 13 residues. Germline lookup yields CDR1 SGHTA and CDR2 FQGNSA. V gave up 1 base and J gave up 6 bases, with 9 bases separating them. The CDR3 nucleotides read TGTGCCAGCAGCTTAGATGGTCCCCAGACCCAGTACTTC. It is translated as CASSLDGPQTQYF.

V gene TRBV27 combines with J gene TRBJ1-1, with no clear D. Germline CDR1 reads MNHEY; CDR2 reads SMNVEV (reference sequence). The CDR3 covers 13 residues. V dropped 3 bases and J dropped 8 bases, with 13 bases sitting between them. The CDR3 reads CASSLGVLREAFF. The CDR3 bases are TGTGCCAGCAGTTTGGGAGTCCTCAGAGAAGCTTTCTTT.

This chain connects TRBV9 to TRBJ2-1, with D unresolved. CDR1 and CDR2 (germline): SGDLS, YYNGEE. CDR3 length equals 16 residues. V was clipped by 0 bases and J by 0 bases, with 10 bases between them. The CDR3 loop reads CASSVDPPGSYNEQFF. In nucleotides, the CDR3 is TGTGCCAGCAGCGTAGATCCCCCTGGCTCCTACAATGAGCAGTTCTTC.

This clonotype was seen only a few times. The chain has TRBV6-2 or TRBV6-3 and TRBJ2-1; D is perhaps TRBD2 (6 bases). V dropped 4 bases and J dropped 2 bases, with 9 bases sitting between them. Germline V gives CDR1 MNHEY, CDR2 SVGEGT. This CDR3 has 14 amino acids. The CDR3 protein is CASSLLATYNEQFF. CDR3 in DNA: TGTGCCAGCAGTTTACTAGCTACCTACAATGAGCAGTTCTTC.

This clonotype appeared a single time. CDR3 DNA: TGTGCCAGCTCCGCGAGGGCGCATGGCTACACCTTC. Translated: CASSARAHGYTF. This chain connects TRBV6-2 or TRBV6-3 to TRBJ1-2; D is unclear. The CDR3 runs to 12 residues. V lost 8 bases to trimming and J lost 6 bases, with 13 bases between them. Germline V gives CDR1 MNHEY, CDR2 SVGEGT.